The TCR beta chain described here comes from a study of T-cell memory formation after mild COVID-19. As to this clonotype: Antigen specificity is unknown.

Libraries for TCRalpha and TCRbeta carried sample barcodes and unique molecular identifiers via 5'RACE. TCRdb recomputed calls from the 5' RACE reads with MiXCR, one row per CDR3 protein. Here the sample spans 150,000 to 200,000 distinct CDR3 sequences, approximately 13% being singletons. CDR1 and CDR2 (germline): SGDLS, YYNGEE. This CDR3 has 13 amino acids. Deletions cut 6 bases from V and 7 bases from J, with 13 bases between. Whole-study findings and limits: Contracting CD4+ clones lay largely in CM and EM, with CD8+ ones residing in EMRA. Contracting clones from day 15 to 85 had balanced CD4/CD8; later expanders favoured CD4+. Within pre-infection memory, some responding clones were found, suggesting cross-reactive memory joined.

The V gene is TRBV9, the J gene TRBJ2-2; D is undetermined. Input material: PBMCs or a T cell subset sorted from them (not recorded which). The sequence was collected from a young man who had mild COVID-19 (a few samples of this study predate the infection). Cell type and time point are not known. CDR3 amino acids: CASTLYIHGELFF. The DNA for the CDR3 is TGTGCCAGCACCTTGTATATCCACGGGGAGCTGTTTTTT.